This is a list of T cell receptor beta chains from one sample in a study of response to subunit inactivated influenza vaccine. TCRdb reprocessed the RT-PCR reads via MiXCR and lists one record per CDR3 protein. The sample lists roughly 540,000 distinct CDR3 sequences, roughly 23% occurring once. This same sample was also part of a study on T cells expressing NK-cell markers.

This material consisted of CD4+ T cells sorted from PBMCs, taken about 13 days after vaccination. The receptors were sampled from a man aged 45 to 65 who received an inactivated influenza vaccine. CDR3s include the opening cysteine and the closing phenylalanine or tryptophan. The D gene is left open where the match is weak. Some rows mark clone size as missing; the rest say once, few, many or name a class of expanded clone.

.	.	TRBV30	TRBJ1-5	TGTGCCTGGAGTGCAGCCCACAATCAGCCCCAGCATTTT	CAWSAAHNQPQHF
few	.	TRBV7-8	TRBJ1-2	TGTGCCAGCAGCTCCGGGTCTAACTATGGCTACACCTTC	CASSSGSNYGYTF
.	.	TRBV7-9	TRBJ2-5	TGTGCCAGCAGCTTGGGCACAGGGTTCGGGGAGACCCAGTACTTC	CASSLGTGFGETQYF
many	TRBD2	TRBV4-3	TRBJ2-7	TGCGCCAGCAGCCAAGAGTGGCGGGGGGGCATCTACGAGCAGTACTTC	CASSQEWRGGIYEQYF
few	TRBD1	TRBV7-2	TRBJ2-7	TGTGCCAGCAGCCCTGCGGACAGGGTCTTCTACGAGCAGTACTTC	CASSPADRVFYEQYF
.	TRBD1	TRBV6-5	TRBJ1-5	TGTGCCAGCAGTTACTCTTGGCAGGGGGCAGATCCACGTCAGCCCCAGCATTTT	CASSYSWQGADPRQPQHF
.	.	TRBV29-1	TRBJ2-3	TGCAGCGTTGAAGATTTGAGGACCCCCACAGATACGCAGTATTTT	CSVEDLRTPTDTQYF
.	.	TRBV12-3/TRBV12-4	TRBJ1-6	TGTGCCAGCAAACAGGGTGGCAATTCACCCCTCCACTTT	CASKQGGNSPLHF
.	.	TRBV7-8	TRBJ2-5	TGTGCCAGCAGCTCGATTCTCGAGGGGGAGGAGACCCAGTACTTC	CASSSILEGEETQYF
.	.	TRBV3-1	TRBJ2-5	TGTGCCAGCAGCCAAGGACCGCAGGGACTCGGAGAGACCCAGTACTTC	CASSQGPQGLGETQYF
few	TRBD1	TRBV6-1	TRBJ1-4	TGTGCCAGCAGTGGGGGGACAGGGTATGAAAAACTGTTTTTT	CASSGGTGYEKLFF
few	.	TRBV6-2/TRBV6-3	TRBJ2-5	TGTGCCAGCAGCCAATCGACGGGCGGGACCCAGTACTTC	CASSQSTGGTQYF
.	TRBD1	TRBV16	TRBJ1-5	TGTGCCAGCAGCCCCAGGGGGGGAAGCAATCAGCCCCAGCATTTT	CASSPRGGSNQPQHF
.	TRBD2	TRBV7-2	TRBJ2-7	TGTGCCAGCAGCCGGCGGACTAGCCAAGCCGAGCAGTACTTC	CASSRRTSQAEQYF
.	.	TRBV21-1	TRBJ2-1	TGTGCCAGCCCGTACCATGAGCAGTTCTTC	CASPYHEQFF
many	.	TRBV5-1	TRBJ1-4	TGCGCCAGCAGCTTGGGAACAGGCTCGAATGAAAAACTGTTTTTT	CASSLGTGSNEKLFF
.	TRBD2	TRBV12-3/TRBV12-4	TRBJ2-1	TGTGCCAGCACCAAGACTAGCGGGGGGGTAAGGGAGCAGTTCTTC	CASTKTSGGVREQFF
.	TRBD2	TRBV10-3	TRBJ2-1	TGTGCCATCAGTGACCCGGGACTAGCGGGGGGGCCTGAGCAGTTCTTC	CAISDPGLAGGPEQFF
.	.	TRBV7-9	TRBJ2-2	TGTGCCAGCAGCTTAGGACCGAACAGTAACACCGGGGAGCTGTTTTTT	CASSLGPNSNTGELFF
few	TRBD2	TRBV7-2	TRBJ2-7	TGTGCCAGCAGCTTAGGCGCGGGAGCAGGCGACGAGCAGTACTTC	CASSLGAGAGDEQYF
.	TRBD1	TRBV28	TRBJ1-5	TGTGCCAGCCTCGGGACAGGGGGCAATCAGCCCCAGCATTTT	CASLGTGGNQPQHF
.	TRBD1	TRBV7-8	TRBJ1-3	TGTGCCAGCAGCTTCCGGGACAGGGGCAACACCATATATTTT	CASSFRDRGNTIYF
few	.	TRBV20-1	TRBJ2-5	TGCAGTGCTATCCAGCGGGAGACCCAGTACTTC	CSAIQRETQYF
few	TRBD2	TRBV20-1	TRBJ2-1	TGCAGTGCTAGCGGTCTAGCGGGGGCCAGCTCCTACAATGAGCAGTTCTTC	CSASGLAGASSYNEQFF
few	TRBD1	TRBV9	TRBJ2-7	TGTGCCAGCAGCGAGGGGCCGGGACAGACCTACGAGCAGTACTTC	CASSEGPGQTYEQYF